This entry concerns a single T cell receptor beta chain. The data belong to a study of T cell changes during pregnancy in multiple sclerosis. This CDR3 is 15 amino acids long. The germline V gene encodes CDR1 ENHRY and CDR2 SYGVKD. V was shortened by 2 bases and J by 5 bases, with 12 bases between the two germline ends. This table comes from immunoSEQ multiplex PCR, and its TCRdb copy is limited to in-frame clones, with some not included. The sample includes 75,000 to 90,000 clones, about 89% of them seen just once. This sequence was found in a female donor in good health, serving as a control in a pregnancy study. Some clones in this sample may be carry-over from other donors' samples. The V call is TRBV10-3, the J call TRBJ1-4, with D perhaps TRBD1 (5 bases). Specimen: PBMCs, collected in the first trimester of pregnancy. CDR3 amino acids: CAISEGAGMNEKLFF. The CDR3, as DNA: TGTGCCATCAGTGAGGGGGCAGGGATGAATGAAAAACTGTTTTTT.